The rows below give T cell receptor beta chains drawn from one sample of a study of blood T cells in healthy people across ages. TCRdb reanalysed the 5' RACE reads using MiXCR and keeps one entry per CDR3 protein. This sample yields 800,000 to 950,000 distinct CDR3 sequences, of which 30% to 45% are seen a single time; 10% to 15% belongs to the top ten. The source material was blood. Receptors were obtained from a man aged 18 to 29 in good health. The CDR3 runs from the conserved cysteine through the conserved F or W. Fields, in order: J gene, clone size, V gene, D gene, CDR3 protein, CDR3 DNA. D genes are given only for firm matches. The size of a clone is reported for some rows only, either as once, few or many, or as a class for expanded clones.

TRBJ2-5 . TRBV7-2 TRBD2 CASSLRAGGSPVRVTQYF TGTGCCAGCAGCTTACGAGCGGGGGGCTCCCCGGTGCGAGTGACCCAGTACTTC
TRBJ2-3 . TRBV12-3/TRBV12-4 TRBD2 CASRGLAGGRADTQYF TGTGCCAGCAGGGGACTAGCGGGGGGAAGAGCAGATACGCAGTATTTT
TRBJ2-7 . TRBV12-3/TRBV12-4 TRBD2 CASSSTSGTLPFEQYF TGTGCCAGCAGTTCGACTAGCGGGACGCTTCCTTTTGAGCAGTACTTC
TRBJ2-7 many TRBV7-2 TRBD1 CASSLGDRLYEQYF TGTGCCAGCAGCTTAGGGGACAGGCTCTACGAGCAGTACTTC
TRBJ1-2 . TRBV27 . CASSFRANYGYTF TGTGCCAGCAGTTTTAGAGCTAACTATGGCTACACCTTC
TRBJ1-2 . TRBV6-5 . CASSYSSREPTF TGTGCCAGCAGTTATTCCTCCAGGGAGCCCACCTTC
TRBJ2-3 . TRBV20-1 TRBD2 CSARVPGTSGTDTQYF TGCAGTGCTAGAGTACCCGGGACTAGTGGAACAGATACGCAGTATTTT
TRBJ2-5 . TRBV11-3 . CASRRYEQYF TGTGCCAGCAGGCGGTATGAGCAGTACTTC
TRBJ2-3 . TRBV5-1 . CASRIQGGLADTQYF TGCGCCAGCAGAATCCAGGGGGGGCTCGCAGATACGCAGTATTTT
TRBJ1-5 . TRBV9 TRBD1 CANSATGGGNQPQHF TGTGCCAACAGCGCCACAGGGGGCGGCAATCAGCCCCAGCATTTT
TRBJ1-1 few TRBV5-6 TRBD1 CASRRTGLNTEAFF TGTGCCAGCAGGAGGACAGGATTAAACACTGAAGCTTTCTTT
TRBJ1-2 . TRBV24-1 . CATSEFAGDGYTF TGTGCCACCAGTGAGTTCGCAGGCGACGGCTACACCTTC
TRBJ2-1 . TRBV7-2 TRBD1 CASSPWGQGAVGSYNEQFF TGTGCCAGCAGCCCATGGGGACAGGGGGCCGTCGGTTCCTACAATGAGCAGTTCTTC
TRBJ2-1 once TRBV15 TRBD1 CATSREGQGDEQFF TGTGCCACCAGCAGAGAAGGACAGGGCGATGAGCAGTTCTTC
TRBJ2-3 . TRBV15 . CATSRDVVEDTQYF TGTGCCACCAGCAGAGATGTTGTGGAGGATACGCAGTATTTT
TRBJ1-2 . TRBV5-1 . CASSLELFNYGYTF TGCGCCAGCAGCTTGGAGCTCTTTAACTATGGCTACACCTTC
TRBJ2-1 . TRBV20-1 TRBD2 CSATGTSGSNEQFF TGCAGTGCTACCGGGACTAGCGGGAGCAATGAGCAGTTCTTC
TRBJ2-1 . TRBV15 . CATSRVSDYYNEQFF TGTGCCACCAGCAGAGTATCGGACTACTACAATGAGCAGTTCTTC
TRBJ2-2 few TRBV4-1 TRBD2 CASTPGGQNTGELFF TGCGCCAGCACCCCGGGGGGGCAGAACACCGGGGAGCTGTTTTTT
TRBJ2-6 few TRBV20-1 . CSARYSGANVLTF TGCAGTGCTAGATACTCTGGGGCCAACGTCCTGACTTTC
TRBJ2-5 few TRBV7-9 . CAGSLRETQYF TGTGCCGGCAGCTTGCGGGAGACCCAGTACTTC